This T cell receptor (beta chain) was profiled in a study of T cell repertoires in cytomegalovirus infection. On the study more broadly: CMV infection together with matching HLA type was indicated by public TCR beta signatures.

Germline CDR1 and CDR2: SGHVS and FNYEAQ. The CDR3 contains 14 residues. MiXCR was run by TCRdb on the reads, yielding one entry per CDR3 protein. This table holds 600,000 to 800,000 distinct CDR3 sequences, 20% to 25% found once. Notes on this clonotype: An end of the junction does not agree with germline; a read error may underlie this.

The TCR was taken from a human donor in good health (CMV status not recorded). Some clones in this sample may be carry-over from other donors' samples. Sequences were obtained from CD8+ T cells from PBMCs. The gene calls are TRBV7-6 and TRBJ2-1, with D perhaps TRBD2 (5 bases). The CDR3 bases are TGTACCAGCAGCTCCTCCGGGGCCTACAATGAGCAGTTCTTC. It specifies CTSSSSGAYNEQFF.